A selection of T cell receptor beta chains follows, all from one sample in a study of OX40 agonist ivuxolimab in advanced cancers. TCRdb's copy holds only in-frame clones and misses some; the assay was immunoSEQ multiplex PCR. The table includes approximately 50,000 clones, about 83% detected once. Sequencing used CD4+ or CD8+ T cells sorted from blood, obtained in a trial of the OX40 agonist ivuxolimab. The source is an adult with an advanced solid tumor such as melanoma, head and neck, liver or kidney cancer. CDR3s include the opening cysteine and the closing phenylalanine or tryptophan. The size entry is marked missing in some rows and otherwise reads once, few, many or a size class.

abundance,j_gene,v_gene,CDR3aa
.,TRBJ2-7,TRBV5-8,CASSLEGSGMSIYF
.,TRBJ1-2,TRBV5-6,CASSLAGQDYGYTF
.,TRBJ2-2,TRBV4-1,CASSQVSLAALNTGELFF
.,TRBJ2-4,TRBV5-1,CASSLGGVNIQYF
.,TRBJ2-1,TRBV19,CASSIVGTTYNEQFF
once,TRBJ1-2,TRBV29-1,CSVAQGIQNYGYTF
.,TRBJ2-3,TRBV6-1,CASRTGGTDTQYF
.,TRBJ2-1,TRBV13,CASSLTGGPYNEQFF
.,TRBJ1-2,TRBV5-4,CASSVTGSLYGYTF
.,TRBJ2-1,TRBV28,CASRPHGFYNEQFF
once,TRBJ1-2,TRBV27,CASSPLRQNYGYTF
.,TRBJ1-4,TRBV5-1,CASRTGEKGANEKLFF
.,TRBJ2-7,TRBV6-1,CASRAGTTYEQYF
.,TRBJ2-7,TRBV29-1,CSVARSLGEQYF
.,TRBJ1-1,TRBV30,CAWSVGQFEAFF
.,TRBJ2-6,TRBV19,CASSLRGGLSGANVLTF